This TCR beta chain came from a study of cytomegalovirus exposure and HLA in healthy donors. To note about this clone: What it recognizes is unknown.

V lost 1 base and J 5 bases, leaving 12 bases between the germline ends. Germline CDR1 reads KGHSH; CDR2 reads LQKENI. The CDR3 consists of 15 residues. General observations from the study: About 87% or about 30% of the time was how often most TCR beta V segments were productive, according to an earlier analysis. Per a later analysis, HLA-associated TCR beta chains showed more clonal expansion than other, equally common TCR beta chains.

The PCR contained 60 Vbeta and 13 Jbeta primers. Data came from immunoSEQ multiplex PCR; TCRdb stores just in-frame clones and leaves some out. The sample records about 120,000 clones, under 85% being singletons. The receptor comes from a human donor in good health. V gene TRBV18 combines with J gene TRBJ1-5; no reliable D call. The sequenced sample was PBMCs. The CDR3 DNA reads TGTGCCAGCTCACCACGAACCTCGGGATATCAGCCCCAGCATTTT. Translating it yields CASSPRTSGYQPQHF.